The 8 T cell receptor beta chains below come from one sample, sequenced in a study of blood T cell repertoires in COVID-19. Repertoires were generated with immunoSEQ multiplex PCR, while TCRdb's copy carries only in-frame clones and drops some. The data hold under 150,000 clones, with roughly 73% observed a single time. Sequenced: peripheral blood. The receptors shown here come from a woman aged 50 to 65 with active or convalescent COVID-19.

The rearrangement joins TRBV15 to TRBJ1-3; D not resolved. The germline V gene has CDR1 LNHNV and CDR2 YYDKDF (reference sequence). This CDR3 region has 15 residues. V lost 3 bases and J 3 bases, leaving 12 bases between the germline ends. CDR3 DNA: TGTGCCACCAGCAGGTCAAGAGCGGATGGAAACACCATATATTTT. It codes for CATSRSRADGNTIYF.

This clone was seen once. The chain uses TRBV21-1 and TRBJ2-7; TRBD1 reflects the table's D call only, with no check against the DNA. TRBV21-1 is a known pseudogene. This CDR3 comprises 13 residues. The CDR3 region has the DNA TGTGCCAGCAGGACAGGGGGCTGGTACGAGCAGTACTTC. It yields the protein CASRTGGWYEQYF.

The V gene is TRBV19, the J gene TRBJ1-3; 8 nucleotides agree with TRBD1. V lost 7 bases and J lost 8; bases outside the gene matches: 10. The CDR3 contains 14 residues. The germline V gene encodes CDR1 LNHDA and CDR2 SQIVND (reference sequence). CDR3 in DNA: TGTGCCAGTACCCCAGGGGGCAATCGGTACACCATATATTTT. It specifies CASTPGGNRYTIYF.

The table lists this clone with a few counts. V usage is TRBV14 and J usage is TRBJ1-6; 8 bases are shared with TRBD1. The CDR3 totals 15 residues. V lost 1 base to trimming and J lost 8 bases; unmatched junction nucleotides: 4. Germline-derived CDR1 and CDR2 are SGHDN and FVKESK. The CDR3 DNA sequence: TGTGCCAGCAGCCAAGCTGACAGGGGAGATTCACCCCTCCACTTT. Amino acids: CASSQADRGDSPLHF.

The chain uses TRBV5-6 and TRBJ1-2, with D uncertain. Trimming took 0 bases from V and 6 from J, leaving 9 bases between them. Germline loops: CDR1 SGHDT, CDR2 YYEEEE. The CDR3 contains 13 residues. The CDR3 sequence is CASSLDGGHGYTF. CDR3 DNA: TGTGCCAGCAGCTTGGATGGAGGGCATGGCTACACCTTC.

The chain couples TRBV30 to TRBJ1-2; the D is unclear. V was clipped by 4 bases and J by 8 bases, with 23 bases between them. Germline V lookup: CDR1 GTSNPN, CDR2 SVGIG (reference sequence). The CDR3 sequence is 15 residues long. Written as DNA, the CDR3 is TGTGCCTGGATGCGGCAGCTAATTTCTTCTGGGGGCTACACCTTC. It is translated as CAWMRQLISSGGYTF.

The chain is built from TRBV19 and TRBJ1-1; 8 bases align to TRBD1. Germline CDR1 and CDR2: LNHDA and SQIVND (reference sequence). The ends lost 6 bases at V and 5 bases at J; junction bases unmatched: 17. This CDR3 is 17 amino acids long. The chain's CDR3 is CASRPFQGANPGTEAFF. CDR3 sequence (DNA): TGTGCCAGTAGACCGTTCCAGGGGGCCAACCCGGGGACTGAAGCTTTCTTT.

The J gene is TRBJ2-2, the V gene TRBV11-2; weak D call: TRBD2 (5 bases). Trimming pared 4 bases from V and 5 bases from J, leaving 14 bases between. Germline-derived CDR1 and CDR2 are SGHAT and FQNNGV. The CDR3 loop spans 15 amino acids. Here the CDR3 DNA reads TGTGCCAGCAGCTACGGAGGAGCTGATACCGGGGAGCTGTTTTTT. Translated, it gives CASSYGGADTGELFF.